One sample yielded the 18 T cell receptor beta chains listed below, sequenced in a study of T-cell memory formation after mild COVID-19. Each CDR3 protein is one row after TCRdb ran MiXCR on the 5' RACE reads. The data show about 390,000 distinct CDR3 sequences, approximately 15% seen once. The material sequenced was PBMCs or a T cell subset sorted from them (not recorded which). These receptors originate from a man aged 18-30 years who had mild COVID-19 (a few samples of this study predate the infection). Cell type and time point are not known.

The rearrangement uses TRBV5-6 and TRBJ2-6; D is undetermined. Per germline, CDR1 SGHDT and CDR2 YYEEEE. V was clipped by 5 bases and J by 1 base, with 10 bases between them. The length of the CDR3 is 15 residues. The CDR3 reads CASRWIGSGANVLTF. DNA of the CDR3: TGTGCCAGCAGATGGATAGGATCTGGGGCCAACGTCCTGACTTTC.

V and J are TRBV7-2 and TRBJ1-2; D remains unclear. The V and J ends lost 2 bases and 2 bases respectively, with 15 bases between them. The germline gives CDR1 SGHTA, CDR2 FQGNSA. The CDR3 runs 16 residues. The CDR3 nucleotides are TGTGCCAGCAGCTTACCCTCTGGCCACCGGAACTATGGCTACACCTTC. Translating it yields CASSLPSGHRNYGYTF. Complete variable domain (other parts from reference TRBV7-2 and TRBJ1-2): GAGVSQSPSNKVTEKGKDVELRCDPISGHTALYWYRQSLGQGLEFLIYFQGNSAPDKSGLPSDRFSAERTGGSVSTLTIQRTQQEDSAVYLCASSLPSGHRNYGYTFGSGTRLTVV.

This clonotype occurred many times. The rearrangement uses TRBV5-1 and TRBJ2-1; the D is unclear. V gave up 0 bases and J gave up 6 bases, with 13 bases separating them. The CDR3 totals 15 residues. Germline loops: CDR1 SGHRS, CDR2 YFSETQ. The CDR3 sequence is CASSLEVLTANEQFF. As DNA, the CDR3 is TGCGCCAGCAGCTTGGAGGTATTGACGGCCAATGAGCAGTTCTTC.

The chain combines TRBV28 with TRBJ2-5, with unresolved D. Germline CDR1 MDHEN, CDR2 SYDVKM. V dropped 2 bases and J dropped 5 bases, with 12 bases sitting between them. The CDR3 is made up of 14 amino acids. CDR3 loop: CASSLRLVKETQYF. As DNA, the CDR3 is TGTGCCAGCAGTTTAAGGCTTGTGAAGGAGACCCAGTACTTC.

J is TRBJ1-4 and V is TRBV4-3; tentatively, D is TRBD1 (6 bases). The CDR3 is 15 amino acids. The V gene lost 5 bases and the J gene lost 7 bases, with 17 bases spanning the gap. Per the germline V gene, CDR1 is LGHNA and CDR2 is YSLEER. The DNA for the CDR3 is TGCGCCAGCAGCGAAAAAGGGTCGGGGGCTGAAAAACTGTTTTTT. It yields the protein CASSEKGSGAEKLFF.

The genes are TRBV20-1 and TRBJ2-3; perhaps TRBD1 as D (5 bases). The CDR3 sequence is 13 residues long. V was trimmed by 0 bases and J by 3 bases, leaving 7 bases between them. Germline CDR1 DFQATT, CDR2 SNEGSKA (reference sequence). CDR3 sequence reads: CSARDSGTDTQYF. The CDR3 nucleotides are TGCAGTGCTAGAGATTCAGGGACAGATACGCAGTATTTT.

CDR3 loop: CASSLWGQSNEKLFF. In nucleotides, the CDR3 is TGTGCCAGCAGCTTATGGGGACAGTCTAATGAAAAACTGTTTTTT. The gene calls are TRBV7-2 and TRBJ1-4; 7 nucleotides align to TRBD1. V shed 2 bases, J shed 3 bases, and the junction held 3 bases outside the gene matches. This CDR3 has 15 amino acids. Germline V CDR1 and CDR2: SGHTA, FQGNSA.

In this sample, this clonotype turned up many times. The chain uses TRBV2 and TRBJ2-1, with 10 bases lining up with TRBD2. Germline V gives CDR1 SNHLY, CDR2 FYNNEI. The CDR3 consists of 13 residues. The V gene end was trimmed by 7 bases and the J gene end by 14 bases; junction bases not matched to a gene: 11. CDR3 sequence: CASKPLAGALEFF. The CDR3 DNA sequence: TGTGCCAGCAAACCGCTAGCGGGGGCCCTTGAGTTCTTC.

Only a few counts were recorded for this clonotype. The V call is TRBV10-2, the J call TRBJ2-3, with 9 bases that match TRBD2. CDR3 length: 15 residues. Trimming at V came to 5 bases and at J to 8 bases, leaving 11 bases not matched to a gene. Germline-derived CDR1 and CDR2 are WSHSY and SAAADI. CDR3 loop: CASSLSGGTHVTQYF. CDR3 in DNA: TGCGCCAGCAGTTTAAGCGGGGGGACGCACGTTACGCAGTATTTT.

This clonotype was detected only a few times. The gene calls are TRBV7-9 and TRBJ1-2; possibly TRBD1 for D (5 bases). Germline V lookup: CDR1 SEHNR, CDR2 FQNEAQ (reference sequence). Trimming stripped 2 bases from V and 5 bases from J, with 15 bases between. The CDR3 totals 15 residues. The CDR3 DNA sequence: TGTGCCAGCAGCTTACACCAGGGCGCTTGGTATGGCTACACCTTC. Translation gives CASSLHQGAWYGYTF.

The chain links TRBV29-1 to TRBJ2-1; the D gene is possibly TRBD2 (7 bases). The CDR3 has 13 residues. The germline CDR1 and CDR2 sequences are SQVTM and ANQGSEA. Trimming cost V 8 bases and J 8 bases, with 19 bases left between them. The CDR3 DNA sequence: TGCAGCCTGAGGGGGGGGGCCAAGGATGAGCAGTTCTTC. Its protein is CSLRGGAKDEQFF.

This clonotype was observed a few times. The J gene is TRBJ2-3, the V gene TRBV25-1, with D possibly being TRBD2 (6 bases). The CDR3 loop spans 14 amino acids. Germline V lookup: CDR1 MGHDK, CDR2 SYGVNS. Trimming took off 6 bases at V and 7 bases at J, with 17 bases between the two ends. The CDR3 region has the DNA TGTGCCAGCAGACGGGCGGGGCAAAATTATACGCAGTATTTT. Its protein product is CASRRAGQNYTQYF.

The chain recombines TRBV4-1 with TRBJ2-3; possible D gene TRBD1, 5 bases. The V end was cut by 1 base, the J end by 5 bases, with 13 bases between. The CDR3 has 15 amino acids. In germline, CDR1 is MGHRA, CDR2 YSYEKL. As DNA, the CDR3 is TGCGCCAGCAGCCAAGGCGGCAGGGTGGGAGATACGCAGTATTTT. Translating gives CASSQGGRVGDTQYF.

This rearrangement joins TRBV5-5 to TRBJ2-1; 7 nucleotides align to TRBD1. The CDR3 spans 12 residues. V gave up 4 bases and J gave up 12 bases; unmatched junction bases: 7. Germline loops: CDR1 SGHKS, CDR2 YYEKEE (reference sequence). CDR3 DNA: TGTGCCAGCAGCGACGACAGGGAACGGCAGTTCTTC. Protein product: CASSDDRERQFF.

This clonotype showed up just a few times. V usage is TRBV7-9 and J usage is TRBJ1-4; possible D gene TRBD1, 6 bases. V was clipped by 5 bases and J by 8 bases, with 15 bases between them. The CDR3 extends over 14 amino acids. In germline, CDR1 is SEHNR, CDR2 FQNEAQ (reference sequence). DNA for the CDR3: TGTGCCAGCAGCGGGCAGGGGAGTGAGGAAAAACTGTTTTTT. Protein: CASSGQGSEEKLFF.

This clonotype was counted between two and nine times. V is TRBV2 and J is TRBJ2-7; perhaps TRBD2 as D (5 bases). Germline lookup yields CDR1 SNHLY and CDR2 FYNNEI. CDR3 size: 14 residues. V lost 6 bases to trimming and J lost 5 bases, with 17 bases between them. In DNA, the CDR3 is TGTGCCAGCAGGGTACAGCGGTGGCTTCACGAGCAGTACTTC. Translated: CASRVQRWLHEQYF.

V and J are TRBV5-1 and TRBJ2-3; 9 bases are shared with TRBD2. Germline trimming cut 3 bases from V and 2 bases from J; bases unmatched to any gene: 7. CDR3 length equals 16 residues. Germline lookup yields CDR1 SGHRS and CDR2 YFSETQ. The CDR3 DNA reads as TGCGCCAGCAGCTCTCCGACTAGCGGATACACAGATACGCAGTATTTT. Encoded protein: CASSSPTSGYTDTQYF.

This chain links TRBV2 with TRBJ2-7, with D perhaps matching TRBD1 (5 bases). The CDR3 length is 14 residues. V lost 6 bases and J 0 bases, leaving 12 bases between the germline ends. Germline lookup yields CDR1 SNHLY and CDR2 FYNNEI. CDR3 DNA: TGTGCCAGCAGGCGCAGGGTAAGCTCCTACGAGCAGTACTTC. Encoded protein: CASRRRVSSYEQYF.